What follows are 10 T cell receptor beta chains derived from one specimen sequenced in a study of CD8 T cells in Susac syndrome. With random hexamers, roughly 0.45 to 1 ug RNA was reverse transcribed. Via MiXCR, TCRdb re-called the immunoSEQ multiplex PCR reads, giving one row per CDR3 protein. The sample contains 180,000 or so distinct CDR3 sequences, around 94% of which appear only once. The material sequenced was CD4+ T cells from PBMCs. These receptors were taken from a human donor in good health.

The chain has TRBV20-1 and TRBJ1-2; D unresolved. The CDR3 extends over 14 amino acids. The germline CDR1 and CDR2 sequences are DFQATT and SNEGSKA (reference sequence). Trimming cost V 3 bases and J 5 bases, with 16 bases left between them. The CDR3 DNA reads as TGCAGTGCTAGTCTCCACAACCAGGAGTATGGCTACACCTTC. It yields the protein CSASLHNQEYGYTF.

The chain joins TRBV20-1 to TRBJ1-1, with 7 bases aligning to TRBD1. Germline V CDR1 and CDR2: DFQATT, SNEGSKA (reference sequence). The CDR3 has 15 amino acids. J lost 2 bases, V lost 1 base, and 7 bases had no gene match. The CDR3 sequence is CSARGGGLGNTEAFF. The CDR3 nucleotides read TGCAGTGCTAGAGGAGGGGGCCTGGGAAACACTGAAGCTTTCTTT.

The rearrangement joins TRBV7-9 to TRBJ2-1; 9 bases agree with TRBD1. The V gene's germline CDR1 is SEHNR and CDR2 FQNEAQ (reference sequence). This CDR3 is built from 16 residues. The V segment lost 1 base and the J segment 6 bases; nucleotides outside the gene matches: 7. The CDR3 loop is CASSLEWDRVSNEQFF. In DNA, the CDR3 is TGTGCCAGCAGCTTAGAATGGGACAGGGTGAGCAATGAGCAGTTCTTC.

The CDR3 here is CASSILPGAGSYEQYF. The CDR3 DNA reads TGTGCCAGCAGCATTCTACCGGGGGCGGGGAGCTACGAGCAGTACTTC. The rearrangement links TRBV28 to TRBJ2-7; D tentatively reads TRBD1 or TRBD2 (6 bases each). CDR3 length: 16 amino acids. The V gene's germline CDR1 is MDHEN and CDR2 SYDVKM. The germline V and J ends were trimmed by 6 bases and 3 bases, with 21 bases remaining between them. Combining the CDR3 with reference TRBV28 and TRBJ2-7 gives the whole variable domain DVKVTQSSRYLVKRTGEKVFLECVQDMDHENMFWYRQDPGLGLRLIYFSYDVKMKEKGDIPEGYSVSREKKERFSLILESASTNQTSMYLCASSILPGAGSYEQYFGPGTRLTVT.

The chain uses TRBV29-1 and TRBJ2-7, with 9 positions matching TRBD2. Looked up from germline, CDR1 is SQVTM and CDR2 is ANQGSEA. This CDR3 has 13 amino acids. V shed 6 bases and J 3 bases; nucleotides not matched to a gene: 6. As DNA, the CDR3 is TGCAGCGTAGTTGGGCGGGGGGGCTACGAGCAGTACTTC. It yields the protein CSVVGRGGYEQYF.

This chain joins TRBV30 and TRBJ1-3; unclear D gene. The CDR3 is 12 residues long. Trimming left V 3 bases short and J 0 bases short, with 3 bases between. CDR1 is GTSNPN, CDR2 SVGIG, per germline (reference sequence). CDR3 loop: CAWRSSGNTIYF. CDR3 in DNA: TGTGCCTGGAGATCCTCTGGAAACACCATATATTTT.

CDR3 nucleotide sequence: TGTGCCAGCAGCAATAGCGGGACCTCCTACAATGAGCAGTTCTTC. Protein sequence: CASSNSGTSYNEQFF. The chain carries TRBV12-3 or TRBV12-4 and TRBJ2-1; 8 bases map to TRBD2. J gave up 0 bases and V 6 bases, and 4 bases lay outside the gene matches. The CDR3 is 15 residues long.

This clonotype was detected only once. The chain combines TRBV20-1 with TRBJ2-3; 7 bases line up with TRBD1. The germline V gene encodes CDR1 DFQATT and CDR2 SNEGSKA (reference sequence). The CDR3 spans 14 residues. The V and J ends lost 6 bases and 2 bases, in that order; junction bases with no gene match: 8. CDR3 region: CSAPPGTATDTQYF. The CDR3 DNA follows: TGCAGTGCCCCCCCTGGGACAGCCACAGATACGCAGTATTTT.

The chain combines TRBV12-3 or TRBV12-4 with TRBJ2-7, with no clear D. V lost 3 bases, J lost 5 bases, and 11 bases lay in between. CDR3 length equals 13 residues. CDR3 sequence: CASSLSSAHEQYF. In DNA form, the CDR3 reads TGTGCCAGCAGTTTGTCTTCGGCCCACGAGCAGTACTTC.

V gene TRBV28 combines with J gene TRBJ1-6, with 10 bases aligning to TRBD1. V trimming: 8 bases; J trimming: 5 bases; junction bases outside the gene matches: 3. The germline CDR1 and CDR2 sequences are MDHEN and SYDVKM. This CDR3 is 14 amino acids long. CDR3 bases: TGTGCCAGCTCCGGGACAGGGGATAATTCACCCCTCCACTTT. Residues: CASSGTGDNSPLHF.